The following is a T cell receptor beta chain sequence with its context. Its antigen is still unknown. The CDR3 runs 15 residues. The V gene lost 1 base and the J gene lost 5 bases, with 14 bases spanning the gap. Germline assignment: CDR1 SNHLY and CDR2 FYNNEI. This sample was taken from a study of cytomegalovirus exposure and HLA in healthy donors. Study at large: Earlier, 117 million unique TCR beta sequences were recovered from approximately 180 million T cells by an analysis.

General study points: Presence/absence results assume similar sequencing depth per donor, which may not hold. Within an earlier analysis, most TCR beta V segments proved productive either about 87% or about 30% of the time.

PCR primers comprised 60 Vbeta and 13 Jbeta primers. Generated by immunoSEQ multiplex PCR, the TCRdb table keeps only in-frame clones and is missing some. Recorded here are about 83,000 clones; the top ten clones represent about 4.1%. The chain couples TRBV2 to TRBJ1-2, with D possibly being TRBD1 (6 bases). The specimen sequenced was PBMCs. This TCR was recovered from a man in his late teens or twenties in good health and CMV-seropositive. The CDR3 loop reads CASSEGTEPLYGYTF. The CDR3 nucleotides are TGTGCCAGCAGTGAAGGGACAGAGCCTTTATATGGCTACACCTTC.